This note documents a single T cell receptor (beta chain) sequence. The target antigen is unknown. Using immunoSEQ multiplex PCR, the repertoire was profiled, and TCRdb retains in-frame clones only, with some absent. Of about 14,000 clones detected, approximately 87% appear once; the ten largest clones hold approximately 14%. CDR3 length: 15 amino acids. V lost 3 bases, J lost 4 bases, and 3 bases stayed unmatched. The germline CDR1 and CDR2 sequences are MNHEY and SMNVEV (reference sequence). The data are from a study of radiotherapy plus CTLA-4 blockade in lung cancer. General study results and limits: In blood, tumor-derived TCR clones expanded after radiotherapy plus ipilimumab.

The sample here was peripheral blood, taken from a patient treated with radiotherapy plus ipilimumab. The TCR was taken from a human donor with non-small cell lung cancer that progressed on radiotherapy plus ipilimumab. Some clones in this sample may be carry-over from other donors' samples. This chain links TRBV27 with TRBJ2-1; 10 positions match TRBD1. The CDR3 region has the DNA TGTGCCAGCAGTTTTGTGGACAGGGGGTACAATGAGCAGTTCTTC. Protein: CASSFVDRGYNEQFF.